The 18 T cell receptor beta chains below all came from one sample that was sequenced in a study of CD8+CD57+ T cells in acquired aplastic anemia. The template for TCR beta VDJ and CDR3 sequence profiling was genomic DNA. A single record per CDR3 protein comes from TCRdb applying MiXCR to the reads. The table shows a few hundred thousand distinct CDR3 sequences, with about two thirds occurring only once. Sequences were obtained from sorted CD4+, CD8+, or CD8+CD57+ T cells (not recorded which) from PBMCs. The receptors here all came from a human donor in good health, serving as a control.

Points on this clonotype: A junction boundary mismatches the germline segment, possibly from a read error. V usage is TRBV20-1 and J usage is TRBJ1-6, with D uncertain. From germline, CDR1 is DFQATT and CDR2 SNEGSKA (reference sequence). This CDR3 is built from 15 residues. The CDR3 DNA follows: TGCAGTGCCTACACGGAGGAAGCCTACAATTCACCCCTCCACTTT. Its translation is CSAYTEEAYNSPLHF.

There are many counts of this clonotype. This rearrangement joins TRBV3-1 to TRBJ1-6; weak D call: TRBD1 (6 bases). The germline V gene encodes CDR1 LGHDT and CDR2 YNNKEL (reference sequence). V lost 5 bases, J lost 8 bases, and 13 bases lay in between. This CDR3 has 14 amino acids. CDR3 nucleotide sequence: TGTGCCAGCAGCGCGACTGAGGGGGATTCACCCCTCCACTTT. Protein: CASSATEGDSPLHF.

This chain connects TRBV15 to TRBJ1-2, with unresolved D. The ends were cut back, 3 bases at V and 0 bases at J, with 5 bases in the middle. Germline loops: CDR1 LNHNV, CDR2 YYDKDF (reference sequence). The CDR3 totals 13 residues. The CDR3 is CATSRGTNYGYTF. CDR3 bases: TGTGCCACCAGCAGGGGAACTAACTATGGCTACACCTTC. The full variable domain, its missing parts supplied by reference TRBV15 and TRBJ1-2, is DAMVIQNPRYQVTQFGKPVTLSCSQTLNHNVMYWYQQKSSQAPKLLFHYYDKDFNNEADTPDNFQSRRPNTSFCFLDIRSPGLGDTAMYLCATSRGTNYGYTFGSGTRLTVV.

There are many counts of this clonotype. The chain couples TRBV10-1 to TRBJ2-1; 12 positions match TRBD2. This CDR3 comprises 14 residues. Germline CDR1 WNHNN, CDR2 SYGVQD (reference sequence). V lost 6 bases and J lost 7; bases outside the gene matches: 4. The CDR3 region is CASSHLAGGNEQFF. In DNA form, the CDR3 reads TGCGCCAGCAGCCATCTAGCGGGGGGGAATGAGCAGTTCTTC.

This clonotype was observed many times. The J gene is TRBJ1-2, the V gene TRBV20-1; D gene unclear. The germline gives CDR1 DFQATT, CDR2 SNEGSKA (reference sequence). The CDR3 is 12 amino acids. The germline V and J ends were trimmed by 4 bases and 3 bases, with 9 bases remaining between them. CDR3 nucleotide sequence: TGCAGTGCTAATGTAGGGTACTATGGCTACACCTTC. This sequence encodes CSANVGYYGYTF.

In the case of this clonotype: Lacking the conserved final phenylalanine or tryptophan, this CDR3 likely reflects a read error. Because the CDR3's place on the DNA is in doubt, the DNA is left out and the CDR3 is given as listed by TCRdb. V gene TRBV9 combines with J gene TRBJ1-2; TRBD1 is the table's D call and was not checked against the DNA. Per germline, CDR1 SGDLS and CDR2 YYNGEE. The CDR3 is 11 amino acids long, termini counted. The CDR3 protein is CASSIDRGKVI.

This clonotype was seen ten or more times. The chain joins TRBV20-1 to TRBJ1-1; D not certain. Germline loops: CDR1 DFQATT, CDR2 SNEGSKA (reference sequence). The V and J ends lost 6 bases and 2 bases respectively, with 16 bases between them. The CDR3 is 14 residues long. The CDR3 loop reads CSAQVAALNTEAFF. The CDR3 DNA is TGCAGTGCCCAAGTGGCAGCCTTAAACACTGAAGCTTTCTTT.

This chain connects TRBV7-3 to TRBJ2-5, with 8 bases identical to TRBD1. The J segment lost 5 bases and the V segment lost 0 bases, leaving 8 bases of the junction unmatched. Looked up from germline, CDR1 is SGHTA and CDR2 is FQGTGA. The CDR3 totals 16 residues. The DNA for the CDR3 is TGTGCCAGCAGCTTAACAGCCCCAGGGGGCGCGGAGACCCAGTACTTC. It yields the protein CASSLTAPGGAETQYF.

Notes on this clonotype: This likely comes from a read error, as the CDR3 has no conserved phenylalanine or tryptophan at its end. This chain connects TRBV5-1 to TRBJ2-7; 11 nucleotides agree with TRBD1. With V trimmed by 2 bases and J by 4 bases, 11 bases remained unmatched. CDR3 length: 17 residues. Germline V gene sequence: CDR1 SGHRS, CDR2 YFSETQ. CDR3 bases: TGCGCCAGCAGCTTAGGCGGACAGGGGGCCACTCTTTACGAGCAGTACCTC. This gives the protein CASSLGGQGATLYEQYL.

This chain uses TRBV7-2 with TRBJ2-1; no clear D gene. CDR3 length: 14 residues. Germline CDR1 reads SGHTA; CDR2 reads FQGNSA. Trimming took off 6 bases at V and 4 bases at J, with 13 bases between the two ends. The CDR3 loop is CASSFHGSYNEQFF. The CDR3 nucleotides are TGTGCCAGCAGTTTCCATGGATCGTACAATGAGCAGTTCTTC. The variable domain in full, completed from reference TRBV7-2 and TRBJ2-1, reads GAGVSQSPSNKVTEKGKDVELRCDPISGHTALYWYRQSLGQGLEFLIYFQGNSAPDKSGLPSDRFSAERTGGSVSTLTIQRTQQEDSAVYLCASSFHGSYNEQFFGPGTRLTVL.

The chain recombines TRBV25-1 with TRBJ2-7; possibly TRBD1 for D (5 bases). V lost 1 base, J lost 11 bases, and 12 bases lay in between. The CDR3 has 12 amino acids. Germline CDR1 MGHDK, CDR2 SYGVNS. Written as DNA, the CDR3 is TGTGCCAGCAGTGAATCTCCAGGGAAGAAGTACGTC. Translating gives CASSESPGKKYV.

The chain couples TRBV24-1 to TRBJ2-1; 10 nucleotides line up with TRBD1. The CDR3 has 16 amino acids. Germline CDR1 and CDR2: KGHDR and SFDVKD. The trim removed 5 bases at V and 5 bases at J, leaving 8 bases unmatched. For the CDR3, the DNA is TGTGCCACCAGTGCATGTGGACAGGGGGAAGACAATGAGCAGTTCTTC. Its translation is CATSACGQGEDNEQFF.

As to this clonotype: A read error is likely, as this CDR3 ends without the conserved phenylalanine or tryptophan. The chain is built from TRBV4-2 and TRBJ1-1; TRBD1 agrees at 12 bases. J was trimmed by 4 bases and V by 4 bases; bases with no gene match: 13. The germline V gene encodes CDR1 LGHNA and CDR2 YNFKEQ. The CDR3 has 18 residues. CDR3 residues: CASSPGTGGLKSSTEAFL. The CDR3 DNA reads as TGTGCCAGCAGCCCCGGGACAGGGGGCCTCAAGTCGAGCACTGAAGCTTTCCTT.

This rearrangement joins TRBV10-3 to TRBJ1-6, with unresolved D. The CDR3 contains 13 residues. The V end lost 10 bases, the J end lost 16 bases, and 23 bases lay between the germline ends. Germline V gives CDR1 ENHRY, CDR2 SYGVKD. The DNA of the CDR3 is TGTGCCAGCACCCCTGTAGGCAATTACCCGCTCCACTTT. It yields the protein CASTPVGNYPLHF.

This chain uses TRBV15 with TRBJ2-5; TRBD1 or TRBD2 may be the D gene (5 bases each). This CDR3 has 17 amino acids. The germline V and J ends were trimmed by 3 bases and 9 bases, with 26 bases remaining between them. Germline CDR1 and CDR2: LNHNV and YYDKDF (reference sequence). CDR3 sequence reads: CATSSSWGGAAMEAQYF. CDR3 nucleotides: TGTGCCACCAGCAGTAGTTGGGGCGGAGCGGCCATGGAGGCCCAGTACTTC.

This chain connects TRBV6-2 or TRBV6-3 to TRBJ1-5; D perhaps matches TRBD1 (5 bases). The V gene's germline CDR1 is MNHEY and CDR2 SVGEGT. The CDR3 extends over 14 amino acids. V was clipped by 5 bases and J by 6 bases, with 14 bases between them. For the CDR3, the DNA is TGTGCCAGCAGTGGCGGGGGAATGAGTCAGCCCCAGCATTTT. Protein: CASSGGGMSQPQHF.

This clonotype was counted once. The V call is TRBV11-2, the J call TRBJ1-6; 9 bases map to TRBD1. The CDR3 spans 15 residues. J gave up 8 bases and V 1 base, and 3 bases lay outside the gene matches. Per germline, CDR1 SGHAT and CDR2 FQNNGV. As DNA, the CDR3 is TGTGCCAGCAGCTTAGGTGGGACAGGGTATTCACCCCTCCACTTT. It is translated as CASSLGGTGYSPLHF.

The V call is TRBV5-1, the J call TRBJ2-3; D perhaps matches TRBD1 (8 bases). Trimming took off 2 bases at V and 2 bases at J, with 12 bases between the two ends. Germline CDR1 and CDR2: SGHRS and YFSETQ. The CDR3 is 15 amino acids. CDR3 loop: CASSLQGDYTDTQYF. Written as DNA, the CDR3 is TGCGCCAGCAGCTTACAGGGGGACTACACAGATACGCAGTATTTT.